This is a list of T cell receptor beta chains from one sample in a study of low-dose radiotherapy and immunotherapy resistance in tumors. TCRdb redid the calling of the reads with MiXCR, one entry per CDR3 protein. The sample lists 64,000 or so distinct CDR3 sequences, more than 25% occurring once. The sequences come from PBMCs, collected before treatment. These receptors were taken from a male donor with rectosigmoid adenocarcinoma. CDR3s include the opening cysteine and the closing phenylalanine or tryptophan. D genes are given only for firm matches. Size is omitted from some rows. Given values are once, few, many or a class for expanded clones.

CDR3 | DNA | J | V | D | size
CASSQEKDRDYPDTQYF | TGCGCCAGCAGCCAAGAGAAGGACAGGGATTACCCAGATACGCAGTATTTT | TRBJ2-3 | TRBV4-3 | TRBD1 | many
CSAKRDSRTETQYF | TGCAGTGCCAAGAGGGACAGTCGTACGGAGACCCAGTACTTC | TRBJ2-5 | TRBV20-1 | TRBD1 | many
CASRGENTGELFF | TGTGCCAGCAGGGGCGAAAACACCGGGGAGCTGTTTTTT | TRBJ2-2 | TRBV7-9 | - | -
CSARVRDRAFYGYTF | TGCAGTGCTAGGGTGCGTGACAGGGCTTTCTATGGCTACACCTTC | TRBJ1-2 | TRBV20-1 | TRBD1 | many
CASSQDLGRPAGEAFF | TGCGCCAGCAGCCAAGATCTAGGCCGGCCCGCCGGTGAAGCTTTCTTT | TRBJ1-1 | TRBV4-3 | - | many
CASSIGGTNTEAFF | TGTGCCAGTAGTATTGGAGGGACGAACACTGAAGCTTTCTTT | TRBJ1-1 | TRBV19 | - | -
CASSVGTGADTEAFF | TGTGCCAGCTCGGTAGGGACGGGGGCTGACACTGAAGCTTTCTTT | TRBJ1-1 | TRBV18 | - | many
CASTTRQGTFYGYTF | TGTGCCAGCACCACAAGGCAGGGGACTTTCTATGGCTACACCTTC | TRBJ1-2 | TRBV28 | - | -
CASSLLAGGADTQYF | TGTGCCAGCAGCTTACTAGCGGGAGGGGCAGATACGCAGTATTTT | TRBJ2-3 | TRBV7-2 | TRBD2 | many
CASNESGGNEQFF | TGTGCCAGCAACGAATCAGGGGGGAATGAGCAGTTCTTC | TRBJ2-1 | TRBV28 | - | many
CASSLDGIQETQYF | TGTGCCAGCAGTCTAGACGGAATCCAAGAGACCCAGTACTTC | TRBJ2-5 | TRBV6-8 | - | -
CASSLLAGGPNEQYF | TGTGCCAGCAGCTTATTAGCGGGAGGGCCCAACGAGCAGTACTTC | TRBJ2-7 | TRBV7-2 | TRBD2 | -
CASSFREPEAFF | TGTGCCAGCAGCTTCAGGGAGCCTGAAGCTTTCTTT | TRBJ1-1 | TRBV5-3 | - | medium-sized
CAWSIGETNTGELFF | TGTGCCTGGAGTATAGGGGAAACGAACACCGGGGAGCTGTTTTTT | TRBJ2-2 | TRBV30 | - | -
CASSPGTGGSSNQPQHF | TGTGCCAGCAGCCCCGGGACAGGGGGAAGTAGCAATCAGCCCCAGCATTTT | TRBJ1-5 | TRBV7-9 | TRBD1 | many
CASSQGWARGLNQPQHF | TGCGCCAGCAGCCAAGGGTGGGCCCGGGGGTTAAATCAGCCCCAGCATTTT | TRBJ1-5 | TRBV4-1 | - | -
CASSLSLGQETQYF | TGTGCCAGCAGTTTATCGCTAGGCCAAGAGACCCAGTACTTC | TRBJ2-5 | TRBV28 | - | -
CATSDQRRDRGYTGELFF | TGTGCCACCAGTGATCAACGCCGGGACAGGGGATACACCGGGGAGCTGTTTTTT | TRBJ2-2 | TRBV24-1 | TRBD1 | many
CASSFSRPGTRGGEQYF | TGTGCCAGCAGCTTCTCCCGCCCCGGGACTCGAGGCGGCGAGCAGTACTTC | TRBJ2-7 | TRBV7-2 | - | many
CASSFGTYNEQFF | TGTGCCAGCAGCTTTGGTACCTACAATGAGCAGTTCTTC | TRBJ2-1 | TRBV11-3 | - | many
CASSTPRTGQNYGYTF | TGTGCCAGCAGCACTCCTAGGACAGGCCAAAACTATGGCTACACCTTC | TRBJ1-2 | TRBV5-6 | TRBD1 | once
CASRFRDSLIQHF | TGTGCCAGCAGATTCCGGGACAGTCTGATCCAGCATTTT | TRBJ1-5 | TRBV12-3/TRBV12-4 | TRBD1 | many
CSAGAGLTGNSPLHF | TGCAGTGCTGGGGCGGGCCTAACGGGGAATTCACCCCTCCACTTT | TRBJ1-6 | TRBV20-1 | - | -
CASSSIEGTTAF | TGTGCCAGCAGCTCAATCGAGGGAACGACGGCTTTC | TRBJ2-6 | TRBV3-1 | - | many
CASSYSWLAAFYEQYF | TGTGCCAGCAGTTACTCGTGGTTAGCGGCGTTCTACGAGCAGTACTTC | TRBJ2-7 | TRBV6-5 | - | many
CASSFSLAESYEQYF | TGTGCCAGCAGCTTCTCTCTAGCGGAAAGCTACGAGCAGTACTTC | TRBJ2-7 | TRBV5-5 | TRBD2 | medium-sized
CATEAWGLSNTGELFF | TGTGCCACCGAGGCCTGGGGACTATCGAACACCGGGGAGCTGTTTTTT | TRBJ2-2 | TRBV5-8 | TRBD2 | many
CASSRLTANQPQHF | TGTGCCAGCAGCCGACTCACAGCTAATCAGCCCCAGCATTTT | TRBJ1-5 | TRBV5-5 | - | few
CASSPSTETEAFF | TGTGCCAGTAGCCCTAGTACGGAAACTGAAGCTTTCTTT | TRBJ1-1 | TRBV19 | - | many
CSAPDGRIDKNIQYF | TGCAGTGCTCCCGACGGGCGAATAGACAAAAACATTCAGTACTTC | TRBJ2-4 | TRBV20-1 | - | many
CASSFAGGTGEQYF | TGCGCCAGCAGCTTCGCGGGAGGAACTGGCGAGCAGTACTTC | TRBJ2-7 | TRBV5-1 | TRBD2 | many
CASSLAAGKTDTQYF | TGCGCCAGCAGCTTGGCGGCAGGGAAGACAGATACGCAGTATTTT | TRBJ2-3 | TRBV5-1 | - | many
CASSAGQLTEAFF | TGTGCCAGCAGTGCGGGACAGCTCACTGAAGCTTTCTTT | TRBJ1-1 | TRBV6-2/TRBV6-3 | TRBD1 | many
CASSQEGQGVSNEQFF | TGTGCCAGCAGCCAGGAAGGACAGGGGGTCTCCAATGAGCAGTTCTTC | TRBJ2-1 | TRBV3-1 | TRBD1 | many
CASSQELRGPYNEQFF | TGTGCCAGCAGCCAAGAATTAAGAGGACCCTACAATGAGCAGTTCTTC | TRBJ2-1 | TRBV14 | - | few
CASSIRQGGDQPQHF | TGTGCCAGCAGCATCCGACAGGGGGGGGATCAGCCCCAGCATTTT | TRBJ1-5 | TRBV7-8 | TRBD1 | many
CAISAGGRAQETQYF | TGTGCCATCAGTGCTGGCGGGAGGGCACAAGAGACCCAGTACTTC | TRBJ2-5 | TRBV10-3 | TRBD2 | many
CASSLVGASGTGGELFF | TGTGCCAGCAGCTTAGTTGGGGCTAGCGGGACGGGCGGGGAGCTGTTTTTT | TRBJ2-2 | TRBV7-2 | TRBD2 | once
CASRNLKQGKGTEAFF | TGTGCCAGCAGGAACCTTAAACAGGGGAAAGGCACTGAAGCTTTCTTT | TRBJ1-1 | TRBV28 | TRBD1 | many
CAWSVHRGANTGELFF | TGTGCCTGGAGTGTACACAGGGGCGCGAACACCGGGGAGCTGTTTTTT | TRBJ2-2 | TRBV30 | TRBD1 | few
CASRDLAGVQETQYF | TGTGCCAGCAGAGACCTAGCGGGAGTTCAGGAGACCCAGTACTTC | TRBJ2-5 | TRBV27 | TRBD2 | many
CASSSPTSGSGETQYF | TGTGCCAGCAGTTCGCCGACTAGCGGGAGCGGAGAGACCCAGTACTTC | TRBJ2-5 | TRBV27 | TRBD2 | many
CATARRDLDGYTF | TGTGCCACAGCTAGGAGGGACTTAGATGGCTACACCTTC | TRBJ1-2 | TRBV27 | - | many
CSVRANSPSFQFF | TGCAGCGTTAGGGCAAACAGTCCCTCTTTCCAGTTCTTC | TRBJ2-1 | TRBV29-1 | - | -
CASSPRQGSYNEQFF | TGTGCCAGCAGCCCCCGACAGGGATCCTACAATGAGCAGTTCTTC | TRBJ2-1 | TRBV7-2 | TRBD1 | many
CASSLAGRTTQETQYF | TGTGCCAGCAGCTTAGCGGGACGGACTACCCAAGAGACCCAGTACTTC | TRBJ2-5 | TRBV7-9 | - | many
CASSYSTGGFSYEQYF | TGTGCCAGCAGTTACTCCACAGGGGGCTTCTCCTACGAGCAGTACTTC | TRBJ2-7 | TRBV6-5 | TRBD1 | many
CSTQRGVNEQFF | TGCAGCACCCAGCGGGGGGTCAATGAGCAGTTCTTC | TRBJ2-1 | TRBV20-1 | TRBD2 | -
CASSLVGTNTGELFF | TGTGCCAGCAGTTTAGTCGGAACCAACACCGGGGAGCTGTTTTTT | TRBJ2-2 | TRBV27 | - | few
CSASEGDQPQHF | TGCAGTGCTAGTGAGGGTGATCAGCCCCAGCATTTT | TRBJ1-5 | TRBV20-1 | - | -